This entry lists 10 T cell receptor beta chains sequenced from one sample in a study of cytomegalovirus exposure and HLA in healthy donors. PCR involved 60 Vbeta and 13 Jbeta primers. Data came from immunoSEQ multiplex PCR; TCRdb stores just in-frame clones and leaves some out. The table has about 200,000 clones, roughly 80% seen once. Specimen: PBMCs. These receptor sequences come from a woman under 30 in good health and CMV-seronegative.

This chain uses TRBV27 with TRBJ1-2, with D uncertain. The CDR3 is 15 amino acids. The V gene lost 4 bases and the J gene lost 4 bases, with 16 bases spanning the gap. CDR1 is MNHEY, CDR2 SMNVEV, per germline (reference sequence). The CDR3 DNA follows: TGTGCCAGCAGTTCAAGACAATCCCGGATCTATGGCTACACCTTC. Protein product: CASSSRQSRIYGYTF.

The gene calls are TRBV28 and TRBJ2-1, with 12 nucleotides matching TRBD2. The ends lost 3 bases at V and 5 bases at J; junction bases unmatched: 8. Germline loops: CDR1 MDHEN, CDR2 SYDVKM. The CDR3 loop spans 17 amino acids. In nucleotides, the CDR3 is TGTGCCAGCAGTTTGTCTAGCGGGAGGGCCCTCCACAATGAGCAGTTCTTC. Residues: CASSLSSGRALHNEQFF.

CDR3 DNA: TGTGCCAGCAGTCCTCGCGGGGCTACCTTTCGAAGGATTTACACCTTC. This encodes CASSPRGATFRRIYTF. This chain links TRBV28 with TRBJ1-2; D might be TRBD1 (5 bases). Germline loops: CDR1 MDHEN, CDR2 SYDVKM. The V end was cut by 5 bases, the J end by 11 bases, with 27 bases between. There are 16 residues in the CDR3.

The V call is TRBV18, the J call TRBJ2-5, with D possibly TRBD1 on 6 matching bases. Germline V gives CDR1 KGHSH, CDR2 LQKENI. The CDR3 runs 14 residues. Trimming removed 2 bases at V and 2 bases at J, with 9 bases between. The DNA for the CDR3 is TGTGCCAGCTCACCAAGAGGACAGCAAGAGACCCAGTACTTC. Protein sequence: CASSPRGQQETQYF.

Written as DNA, the CDR3 is TGTGCCAGCAGCGTAGTACTAGCGGGAGGTTCCCCTGACCCATATACGCAGTATTTT. Translation gives CASSVVLAGGSPDPYTQYF. This rearrangement joins TRBV9 to TRBJ2-3; 12 nucleotides align to TRBD2. CDR1 is SGDLS, CDR2 YYNGEE, per germline. This CDR3 is 19 amino acids long. With V trimmed by 0 bases and J by 7 bases, 15 bases remained unmatched.

The chain is built from TRBV21-1 and TRBJ2-7; the table gives TRBD1 as D, unverified against the DNA. TRBV21-1 constitutes a pseudogene. The CDR3 is 17 amino acids. The CDR3 here is CASSKAGQGAFAYEQYF. The CDR3 region has the DNA TGTGCCAGCAGCAAAGCCGGACAGGGGGCTTTCGCCTACGAGCAGTACTTC.

The chain employs TRBV7-9 and TRBJ2-5, with 9 positions matching TRBD1. Trimming cost V 3 bases and J 4 bases; bases outside gene matches: 6. This CDR3 spans 15 amino acids. In germline, CDR1 is SEHNR, CDR2 FQNEAQ (reference sequence). The DNA for the CDR3 is TGTGCCAGCAGCTTTAACAGGGGGCTACCAGAGACCCAGTACTTC. Translating gives CASSFNRGLPETQYF. The complete variable domain, with remaining parts taken from reference TRBV7-9 and TRBJ2-5, reads DTGVSQNPRHKITKRGQNVTFRCDPISEHNRLYWYRQTLGQGPEFLTYFQNEAQLEKSRLLSDRFSAERPKGSFSTLEIQRTEQGDSAMYLCASSFNRGLPETQYFGPGTRLLVL.

The CDR3 is CASSLAASGRGEQFF. CDR3 DNA sequence: TGTGCCAGCAGCTTAGCGGCTAGCGGGAGAGGTGAGCAGTTCTTC. The chain combines TRBV7-9 with TRBJ2-1; 10 bases align to TRBD2. This CDR3 spans 15 amino acids. The V segment lost 0 bases and the J segment 9 bases; nucleotides outside the gene matches: 5. CDR1 and CDR2 (germline): SEHNR, FQNEAQ (reference sequence).

There are a few counts of this clone. The chain joins TRBV4-1 to TRBJ2-7, with 8 bases fitting TRBD1. The CDR3 is 15 amino acids. With V trimmed by 1 base and J by 4 bases, 6 bases remained unmatched. Germline-derived CDR1 and CDR2 are MGHRA and YSYEKL. DNA of the CDR3: TGCGCCAGCAGCCAAGTTGTTGGGACAGGATACGAGCAGTACGTC. It translates to CASSQVVGTGYEQYV.

This clone was seen once. The junction does not match germline at one end; this may be a read error. The chain employs TRBV7-7 and TRBJ2-1, with TRBD1 as a possible D gene (5 bases). The CDR3 is 14 amino acids. Germline-derived CDR1 and CDR2 are SSHAT and FNYEAQ (reference sequence). Written as DNA, the CDR3 is TGTGCTAGCAGCTTAGATCCAGGGTTGGATGAGCAGTTCTTC. Protein: CASSLDPGLDEQFF. The whole variable domain, remainder taken from reference TRBV7-7 and TRBJ2-1, is GAGVSQSPRYKVTKRGQDVTLRCDPISSHATLYWYQQALGQGPEFLTYFNYEAQPDKSGLPSDRFSAERPEGSISTLTIQRTEQRDSAMYRCASSLDPGLDEQFFGPGTRLTVL.